One sample yielded the 30 T cell receptor beta chains listed below, sequenced in a study of beta chain features in type 1 diabetes (dated by TCRdb to the late 2010s). These receptors' antigens are unknown. On the study overall, not on this receptor specifically: A moderate but significant shortening of TCRB CDR3 length was observed in type 1 diabetes patients in all four CD4+ subsets.

The method behind the library was the immunoSEQ multiplex PCR assay. All of the isolated RNA was reverse transcribed with the High Capacity cDNA Reverse Transcription Kit, so expressed TCRB transcripts were sequenced. TCRdb stores this immuneACCESS table with in-frame sequences only. Part of the clones is absent; in the studies checked, under half of the shortfall reflects unresolved V genes, and no reason is known for the rest. The sample profile shows fewer than 300,000 clones; about a fifth of them were found once. The leading ten clones occupy around 0.03% of the sample. Sequencing input: naive CD4+ T cells from blood. This specimen's cell subset or site label, per the study, means: true naive CD4+ T cells. These receptors all stem from a woman aged 40 to 50 with type 1 diabetes.

The J gene is TRBJ2-1, the V gene TRBV11-3; D call uncertain. The CDR3 runs to 12 residues. The V gene lost 3 bases and the J gene lost 8 bases, with 8 bases spanning the gap. In germline, CDR1 is SGHNT, CDR2 YENEEA. The CDR3 DNA follows: TGTGCCAGCAGCTTTGACGGAGATGAGCAGTTCTTC. This sequence encodes CASSFDGDEQFF.

This clone was found a few times. V is TRBV28 and J is TRBJ1-5, with D perhaps TRBD1 (5 bases). The germline V and J ends were trimmed by 3 bases and 2 bases, with 14 bases remaining between them. Germline V gene data show CDR1 as MDHEN and CDR2 as SYDVKM. This CDR3 region has 16 residues. This CDR3 is CASSFLGGTRNQPQHF. CDR3 nucleotide sequence: TGTGCCAGCAGTTTTCTGGGAGGGACCCGCAATCAGCCCCAGCATTTT.

V gene TRBV7-2 combines with J gene TRBJ2-1; TRBD2 matches 14 bases. The CDR3 has 18 amino acids. Germline CDR1 SGHTA, CDR2 FQGNSA. Trimming removed 5 bases from V and 5 bases from J; junction bases left unmatched: 11. The CDR3 loop is CASSPPGLAGVLNNEQFF. The CDR3 nucleotides read TGTGCCAGCAGCCCACCGGGACTAGCGGGAGTACTCAACAATGAGCAGTTCTTC.

This clone has only a few counts. In nucleotides, the CDR3 is TGTGCCAGCAGCCCCCGAGGTAGCGGGAGCGGTGAGCAGTTCTTC. The encoded protein is CASSPRGSGSGEQFF. The chain joins TRBV7-2 to TRBJ2-1; 9 positions match TRBD2. Trimming at V came to 5 bases and at J to 9 bases, leaving 11 bases not matched to a gene. This CDR3 is built from 15 residues. Germline V gene data show CDR1 as SGHTA and CDR2 as FQGNSA.

This clone was observed a few times. The chain couples TRBV15 to TRBJ2-2, with 9 bases matching TRBD1. This CDR3 region has 15 residues. Germline CDR1 is LNHNV and CDR2 is YYDKDF (reference sequence). V was clipped by 1 base and J by 3 bases; unmatched bases: 0. CDR3 sequence (DNA): TGTGCCACCAGCAGAGGGGACAGGGACACCGGGGAGCTGTTTTTT. Its protein is CATSRGDRDTGELFF.

The sample holds a few counts of this clone. In the same sample, other DNA sequences code for this CDR3. This chain links TRBV6-5 with TRBJ1-2, with D maybe TRBD1 (6 bases). The CDR3 extends over 14 amino acids. V lost 3 bases to trimming and J lost 2 bases, with 10 bases between them. In germline, CDR1 is MNHEY, CDR2 SVGAGI. CDR3 coding DNA: TGTGCCAGCAGTTATGGGCAGGGGAACTATGGCTACACCTTC. Protein: CASSYGQGNYGYTF.

There are a few counts of this clone. J is TRBJ2-5 and V is TRBV29-1, with D perhaps TRBD1 (6 bases). The CDR3 runs to 12 residues. The V end was cut by 6 bases, the J end by 4 bases, with 12 bases between. Germline CDR1 and CDR2: SQVTM and ANQGSEA. CDR3 DNA sequence: TGCAGCGTGAACAGGGAACCAGAGACCCAGTACTTC. Encoded protein: CSVNREPETQYF.

This rearrangement joins TRBV29-1 to TRBJ2-7, with D possibly being TRBD1 (5 bases). The germline gives CDR1 SQVTM, CDR2 ANQGSEA. V was cut by 6 bases and J by 0 bases, with 12 bases left in between. This CDR3 is built from 13 residues. The CDR3 region has the DNA TGCAGCGTAGGACACCAGAGCTCCTACGAGCAGTACTTC. Encoded protein: CSVGHQSSYEQYF.

This clone was detected only a few times. This chain uses TRBV5-4 with TRBJ2-5; the D gene is possibly TRBD2 (6 bases). Between the trimmed V and J ends, which lost 0 bases and 6 bases, there was a span of 12 bases. Germline CDR1 SGHNT, CDR2 YYREEE (reference sequence). The CDR3 totals 14 residues. The CDR3 region is CASSLAGVWKTQYF. The DNA for the CDR3 is TGTGCCAGCAGCTTGGCGGGGGTATGGAAGACCCAGTACTTC.

The J gene is TRBJ2-7, the V gene TRBV19, with D perhaps matching TRBD2 (6 bases). V lost 6 bases and J lost 4, with 16 bases in between. There are 14 residues in the CDR3. Germline lookup yields CDR1 LNHDA and CDR2 SQIVND (reference sequence). The CDR3: CASSLSGETYEQYF. In DNA form, the CDR3 reads TGTGCCAGTAGCCTTAGCGGAGAAACTTACGAGCAGTACTTC.

This sequence joins TRBV4-1 and TRBJ1-5; 8 nucleotides match TRBD1. Germline V gives CDR1 MGHRA, CDR2 YSYEKL. The CDR3 is 15 amino acids. The J segment lost 7 bases and the V segment lost 4 bases, leaving 9 bases of the junction unmatched. CDR3 bases: TGCGCCAGCAGCCGGGGACAGGCGGAGGGGCAGCCCCAGCATTTT. It encodes CASSRGQAEGQPQHF.

The V call is TRBV30, the J call TRBJ2-1; D may be TRBD2 (5 bases). V shed 1 base and J shed 8 bases, with 6 bases lying between them. Germline CDR1 and CDR2: GTSNPN and SVGIG (reference sequence). The CDR3 consists of 11 residues. The CDR3 reads CAWSEEDEQFF. In nucleotides, the CDR3 is TGTGCCTGGAGTGAGGAGGATGAGCAGTTCTTC.

V usage is TRBV2 and J usage is TRBJ1-1; 8 nucleotides align to TRBD1. After removal of 4 bases from V and 11 bases from J, the junction contained 12 bases not matched to a gene. In germline, CDR1 is SNHLY, CDR2 FYNNEI. CDR3 length: 14 residues. As DNA, the CDR3 is TGTGCCAGCAGTGTAGGGGACAGGACCAGTGTGGCTTTCTTT. This codes for CASSVGDRTSVAFF.

This clone was picked up a small number of times. V is TRBV20-1 and J is TRBJ1-1; 10 positions agree with TRBD1. Germline V gene sequence: CDR1 DFQATT, CDR2 SNEGSKA (reference sequence). This CDR3 has 11 residues. After removal of 6 bases from V and 7 bases from J, the junction contained 2 bases not matched to a gene. The CDR3 DNA reads as TGCAGTGCGGACAGGGGGGGTGAAGCTTTCTTT. Residues: CSADRGGEAFF.

The sample holds a few counts of this clone. Additional DNA sequences in this sample encode the identical CDR3. The rearrangement joins TRBV19 to TRBJ2-1; 7 nucleotides line up with TRBD1. This CDR3 comprises 15 residues. The germline V gene encodes CDR1 LNHDA and CDR2 SQIVND (reference sequence). The V and J ends lost 2 bases and 7 bases, in that order; junction bases with no gene match: 8. The CDR3 loop is CASSIRQGSGNEQFF. Written as DNA, the CDR3 is TGTGCCAGTAGTATACGACAGGGATCGGGAAATGAGCAGTTCTTC.

The chain links TRBV28 to TRBJ2-7; D might be TRBD1 (6 bases). CDR3 size: 13 residues. The germline V gene encodes CDR1 MDHEN and CDR2 SYDVKM. Trimming shortened V by 5 bases and J by 10 bases, and 18 bases separated the two germline ends. The CDR3, as DNA: TGTGCCAGCAGTATTCCGGGACACCCTATCCAGTACTTC. It encodes CASSIPGHPIQYF.

With regard to this clone: The same CDR3 can be traced to other DNA sequences in this sample. The chain uses TRBV5-1 and TRBJ2-7; D gene ambiguous. The CDR3 has 12 residues. Germline assignment: CDR1 SGHRS and CDR2 YFSETQ. V lost 4 bases to trimming and J lost 0 bases, with 5 bases between them. CDR3 bases: TGCGCCAGCAGCCGCGACTCCTACGAGCAGTACTTC. It specifies CASSRDSYEQYF. Combining the CDR3 with reference TRBV5-1 and TRBJ2-7 gives the whole variable domain KAGVTQTPRYLIKTRGQQVTLSCSPISGHRSVSWYQQTPGQGLQFLFEYFSETQRNKGNFPGRFSGRQFSNSRSEMNVSTLELGDSALYLCASSRDSYEQYFGPGTRLTVT.

About this clone itself: Distinct nucleotide sequences in the sample also encode this CDR3. V usage is TRBV5-1 and J usage is TRBJ1-1; possibly TRBD1 for D (6 bases). CDR1 and CDR2 from the germline V gene are SGHRS and YFSETQ. V was pared by 0 bases and J by 4 bases, with 13 bases between. The CDR3 runs 15 residues. CDR3 coding DNA: TGCGCCAGCAGCTTGGAGGGACAAGGAAGCACTGAAGCTTTCTTT. This encodes CASSLEGQGSTEAFF.

Worth noting for this clone: Other DNA sequences in the sample encode the same CDR3. The rearrangement joins TRBV4-2 to TRBJ2-2; no firm D call. V was clipped by 0 bases and J by 7 bases, with 3 bases between them. The CDR3 has 12 residues. Germline V gene data show CDR1 as LGHNA and CDR2 as YNFKEQ. CDR3 amino acids: CASSQELGELFF. CDR3 DNA sequence: TGTGCCAGCAGCCAAGAACTCGGGGAGCTGTTTTTT.

The chain links TRBV6-6 to TRBJ1-2; weak D call: TRBD1 (6 bases). This CDR3 spans 15 amino acids. The germline gives CDR1 MNHNY, CDR2 SVGAGI (reference sequence). Between the trimmed V and J ends, which lost 1 base and 2 bases, there was a span of 11 bases. The CDR3 protein is CASSYLGQGNYGYTF. The CDR3 DNA sequence: TGTGCCAGCAGTTACTTGGGGCAGGGGAACTATGGCTACACCTTC.

The J gene is TRBJ2-1, the V gene TRBV25-1; D may be TRBD1 (6 bases). Germline V gives CDR1 MGHDK, CDR2 SYGVNS. The CDR3 covers 12 residues. Trimming removed 5 bases from V and 7 bases from J, with 9 bases in between. As DNA, the CDR3 is TGTGCCAGCAGTTGGCAGGGGAATGAGCAGTTCTTC. As protein: CASSWQGNEQFF.

The chain is built from TRBV20-1 and TRBJ2-1; unclear D gene. The germline gives CDR1 DFQATT, CDR2 SNEGSKA (reference sequence). The CDR3 sequence is 11 residues long. The CDR3 DNA is TGCAGCTCGAGGCCATACAATGAGCAGTTCTTC. This encodes CSSRPYNEQFF.

The chain joins TRBV4-1 to TRBJ2-5; D not certain. V was trimmed by 0 bases and J by 6 bases, leaving 14 bases between them. CDR1 and CDR2 from the germline V gene are MGHRA and YSYEKL. This CDR3 is built from 15 residues. This CDR3 reads CASSQDGVPRKTQYF. The CDR3 nucleotides read TGCGCCAGCAGCCAAGACGGAGTTCCAAGGAAGACCCAGTACTTC.

This chain uses TRBV6-6 with TRBJ2-3; possible D gene TRBD2, 5 bases. This CDR3 spans 15 amino acids. CDR1 and CDR2 from the germline V gene are MNHNY and SVGAGI (reference sequence). V gave up 8 bases and J gave up 6 bases, with 21 bases separating them. DNA of the CDR3: TGTGCCAGCCGCTCAGGAGGATCCCCGGGTGATACGCAGTATTTT. Residues: CASRSGGSPGDTQYF.

This clone was detected a few times. The chain recombines TRBV2 with TRBJ1-2, with 8 bases identical to TRBD1. This CDR3 has 15 residues. J was trimmed by 4 bases and V by 0 bases; bases with no gene match: 4. Looked up from germline, CDR1 is SNHLY and CDR2 is FYNNEI. The CDR3 sequence is CASSEAPGQGYGYTF. CDR3 coding DNA: TGTGCCAGCAGTGAAGCGCCAGGACAGGGCTATGGCTACACCTTC.

This clone has a handful of counts. V and J are TRBV9 and TRBJ1-2, with TRBD1 matching over 9 bases. There are 12 residues in the CDR3. Germline-derived CDR1 and CDR2 are SGDLS and YYNGEE. V lost 4 bases to trimming and J lost 8 bases; unmatched junction nucleotides: 3. The CDR3 here is CASSSTGGGYTF. DNA of the CDR3: TGTGCCAGCAGCTCGACAGGGGGGGGCTACACCTTC.

This clone was detected a few times. This sequence joins TRBV7-9 and TRBJ2-7, with TRBD1 matching 11 bases. The CDR3 consists of 14 residues. V gave up 5 bases and J gave up 3 bases; unmatched junction bases: 3. CDR1 is SEHNR, CDR2 FQNEAQ, per germline (reference sequence). In DNA, the CDR3 is TGTGCCAGCAGCCAAGGGACAGGGGGCTACGAGCAGTACTTC. The encoded protein is CASSQGTGGYEQYF. The whole variable domain, remainder taken from reference TRBV7-9 and TRBJ2-7, is DTGVSQNPRHKITKRGQNVTFRCDPISEHNRLYWYRQTLGQGPEFLTYFQNEAQLEKSRLLSDRFSAERPKGSFSTLEIQRTEQGDSAMYLCASSQGTGGYEQYFGPGTRLTVT.

This clone was found a few times. The chain combines TRBV30 with TRBJ1-5, with D maybe TRBD1 (6 bases). V lost 2 bases, J lost 1 base, and 9 bases lay in between. Germline V lookup: CDR1 GTSNPN, CDR2 SVGIG (reference sequence). The CDR3 contains 14 residues. As DNA, the CDR3 is TGTGCCTGGAGTCGGACAGTGAGCAATCAGCCCCAGCATTTT. It is translated as CAWSRTVSNQPQHF. Looking up the rest from reference TRBV30 and TRBJ1-5 gives the full variable domain: SQTIHQWPATLVQPVGSPLSLECTVEGTSNPNLYWYRQAAGRGLQLLFYSVGIGQISSEVPQNLSASRPQDRQFILSSKKLLLSDSGFYLCAWSRTVSNQPQHFGDGTRLSIL.

This clone was counted between two and nine times. The chain couples TRBV2 to TRBJ2-4, with TRBD2 identical over 9 bases. Germline V gives CDR1 SNHLY, CDR2 FYNNEI. The length of the CDR3 is 14 residues. Unmatched junction bases numbered 5, after V lost 3 bases and J lost 8 bases. CDR3 sequence (DNA): TGTGCCAGCAGTGAGAGGCGGGAGGGGGACATTCAGTACTTC. It yields the protein CASSERREGDIQYF.

This clone has just one count. The CDR3 is CASSLGGRAANEQFF. CDR3 DNA: TGTGCCAGCAGCTTAGGCGGGAGGGCCGCCAATGAGCAGTTCTTC. V usage is TRBV7-2 and J usage is TRBJ2-1; 9 bases map to TRBD2. The CDR3 runs to 15 residues. Unmatched junction bases numbered 4, after V lost 1 base and J lost 6 bases. Looked up from germline, CDR1 is SGHTA and CDR2 is FQGNSA.